This TCR beta chain stems from a study of PD-1 blockade in classical Hodgkin lymphoma. The J segment lost 10 bases and the V segment lost 3 bases, leaving 37 bases of the junction unmatched. Germline CDR1 is MDHEN and CDR2 is SYDVKM. CDR3 size: 24 residues. Described time point: newly diagnosed, previously untreated cHL patient sample. Negative magnetic selection isolated CD4+ T cells from thawed PBMCs. Sequencing used immunoSEQ multiplex PCR; TCRdb keeps in-frame clones, though not all of them. The sample yields under 20,000 clones, approximately 92% seen once. Sequenced: CD4+ T cells from blood. The rearrangement uses TRBV28 and TRBJ2-1; 9 nucleotides line up with TRBD2. The sequence came from a human donor with classical Hodgkin lymphoma. The CDR3 is CASSFSSPGQGPSLAGVTPKEQFF. The CDR3 coding sequence is TGTGCCAGCAGTTTTTCTTCCCCGGGACAAGGACCATCCTTAGCGGGAGTGACGCCCAAGGAGCAGTTCTTC.